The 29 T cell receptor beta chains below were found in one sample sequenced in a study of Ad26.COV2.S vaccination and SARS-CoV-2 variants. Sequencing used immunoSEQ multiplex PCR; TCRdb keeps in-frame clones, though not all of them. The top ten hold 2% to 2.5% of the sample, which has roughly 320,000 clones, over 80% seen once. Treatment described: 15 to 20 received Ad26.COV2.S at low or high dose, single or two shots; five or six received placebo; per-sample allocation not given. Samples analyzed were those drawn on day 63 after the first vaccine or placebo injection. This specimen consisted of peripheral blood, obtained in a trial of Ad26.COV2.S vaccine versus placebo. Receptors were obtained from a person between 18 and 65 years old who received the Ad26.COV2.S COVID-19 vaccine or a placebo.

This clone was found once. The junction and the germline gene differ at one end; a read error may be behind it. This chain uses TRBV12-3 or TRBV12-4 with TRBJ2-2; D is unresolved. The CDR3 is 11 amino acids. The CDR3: CASTLRGELFF. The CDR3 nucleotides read TGTGCCAGCACTTTACGCGGGGAGCTGTTTTTT.

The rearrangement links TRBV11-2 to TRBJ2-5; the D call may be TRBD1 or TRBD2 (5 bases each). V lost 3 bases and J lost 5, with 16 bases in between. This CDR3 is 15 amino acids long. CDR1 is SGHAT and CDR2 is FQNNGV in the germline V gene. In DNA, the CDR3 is TGTGCCAGCAGCTTTTTGGGTGGGGGACGCGAGACCCAGTACTTC. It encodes CASSFLGGGRETQYF.

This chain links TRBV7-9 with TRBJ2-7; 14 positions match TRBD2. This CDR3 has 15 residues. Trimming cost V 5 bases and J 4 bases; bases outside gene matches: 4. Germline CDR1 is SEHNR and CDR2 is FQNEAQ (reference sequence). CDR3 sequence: CASSRGTSGGYEQYF. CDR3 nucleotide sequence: TGTGCCAGCAGCCGCGGGACTAGCGGGGGTTACGAGCAGTACTTC.

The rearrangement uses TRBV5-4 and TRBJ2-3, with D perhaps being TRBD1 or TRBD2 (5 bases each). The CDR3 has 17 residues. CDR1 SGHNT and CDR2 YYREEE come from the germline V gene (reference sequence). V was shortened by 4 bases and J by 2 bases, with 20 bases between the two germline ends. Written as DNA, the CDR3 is TGTGCCAGCAGCAACGGTGGCGGTTGGGGGTCCACAGATACGCAGTATTTT. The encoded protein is CASSNGGGWGSTDTQYF.

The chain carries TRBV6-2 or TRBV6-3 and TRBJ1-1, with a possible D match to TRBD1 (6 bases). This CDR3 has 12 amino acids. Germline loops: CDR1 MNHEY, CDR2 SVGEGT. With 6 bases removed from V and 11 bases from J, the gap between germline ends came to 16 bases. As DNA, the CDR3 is TGTGCCAGCAGCCCCGACAGGTGGAAGGCTTTCTTT. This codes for CASSPDRWKAFF.

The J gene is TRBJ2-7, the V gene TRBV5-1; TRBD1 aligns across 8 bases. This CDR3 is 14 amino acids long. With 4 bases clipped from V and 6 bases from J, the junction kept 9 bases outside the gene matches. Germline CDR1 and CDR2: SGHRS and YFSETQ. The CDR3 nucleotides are TGCGCCAGCAGCCCGCGGACAGGGCTGGGCGAGCAGTACTTC. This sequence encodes CASSPRTGLGEQYF.

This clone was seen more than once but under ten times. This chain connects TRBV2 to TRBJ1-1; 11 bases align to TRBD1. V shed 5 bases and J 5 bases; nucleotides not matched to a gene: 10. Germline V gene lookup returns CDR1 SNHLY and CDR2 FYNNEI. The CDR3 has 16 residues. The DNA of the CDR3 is TGTGCCAGCAGTCCGGGACCGGGACAGGGGGTAACTGAAGCTTTCTTT. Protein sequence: CASSPGPGQGVTEAFF.

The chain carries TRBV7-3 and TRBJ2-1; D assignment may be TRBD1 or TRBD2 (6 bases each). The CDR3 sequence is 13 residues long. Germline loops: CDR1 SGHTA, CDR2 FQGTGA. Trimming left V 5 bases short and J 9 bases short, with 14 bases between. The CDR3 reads CASSQIGGGEQFF. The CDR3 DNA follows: TGTGCCAGCAGCCAAATCGGGGGCGGTGAGCAGTTCTTC. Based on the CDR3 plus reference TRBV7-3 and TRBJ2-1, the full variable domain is GAGVSQTPSNKVTEKGKYVELRCDPISGHTALYWYRQSLGQGPEFLIYFQGTGAADDSGLPNDRFFAVRPEGSVSTLKIQRTERGDSAVYLCASSQIGGGEQFFGPGTRLTVL.

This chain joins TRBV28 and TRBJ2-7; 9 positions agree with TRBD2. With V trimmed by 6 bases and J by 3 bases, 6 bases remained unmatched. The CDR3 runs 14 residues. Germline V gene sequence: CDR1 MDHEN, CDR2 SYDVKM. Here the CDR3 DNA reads TGTGCCAGCAGCCCTAGCGGGGCCGTCTACGAGCAGTACTTC. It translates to CASSPSGAVYEQYF.

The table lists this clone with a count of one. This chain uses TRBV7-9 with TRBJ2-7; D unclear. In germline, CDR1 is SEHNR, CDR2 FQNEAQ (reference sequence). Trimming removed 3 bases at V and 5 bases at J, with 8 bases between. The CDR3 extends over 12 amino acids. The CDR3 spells CASSFLVNEQYF. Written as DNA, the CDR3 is TGTGCCAGCAGCTTCCTAGTCAACGAGCAGTACTTC.

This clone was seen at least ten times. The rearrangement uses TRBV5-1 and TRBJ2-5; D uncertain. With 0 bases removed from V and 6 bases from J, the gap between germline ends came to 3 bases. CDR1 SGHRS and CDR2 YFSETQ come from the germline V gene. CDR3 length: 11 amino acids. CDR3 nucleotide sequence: TGCGCCAGCAGCTTGGATCAGACCCAGTACTTC. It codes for CASSLDQTQYF.

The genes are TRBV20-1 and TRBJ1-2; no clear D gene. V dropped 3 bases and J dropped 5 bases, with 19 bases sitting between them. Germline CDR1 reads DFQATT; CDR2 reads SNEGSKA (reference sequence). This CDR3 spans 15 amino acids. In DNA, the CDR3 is TGCAGTGCTAGTTCCGGACGTCTCTCGTCTTATGGCTACACCTTC. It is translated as CSASSGRLSSYGYTF.

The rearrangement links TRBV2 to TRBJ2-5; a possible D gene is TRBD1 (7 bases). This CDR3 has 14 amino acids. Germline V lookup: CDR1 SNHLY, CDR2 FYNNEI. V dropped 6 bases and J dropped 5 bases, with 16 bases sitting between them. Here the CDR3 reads CASRITGAGETQYF. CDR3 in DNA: TGTGCCAGCAGGATAACAGGGGCGGGGGAGACCCAGTACTTC.

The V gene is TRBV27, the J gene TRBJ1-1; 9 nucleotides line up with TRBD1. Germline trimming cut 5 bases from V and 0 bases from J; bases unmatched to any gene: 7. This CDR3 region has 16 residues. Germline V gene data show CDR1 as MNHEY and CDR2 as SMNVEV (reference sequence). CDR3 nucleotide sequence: TGTGCCAGCAGTATACGGACAGGGGCCATGAACACTGAAGCTTTCTTT. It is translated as CASSIRTGAMNTEAFF.

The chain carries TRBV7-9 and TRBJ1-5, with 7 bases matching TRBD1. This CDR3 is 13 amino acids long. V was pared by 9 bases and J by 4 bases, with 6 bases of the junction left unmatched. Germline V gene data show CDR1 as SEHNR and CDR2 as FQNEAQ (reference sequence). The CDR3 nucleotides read TGTGCCAGTACCGACAGGGAAAATCAGCCCCAGCATTTT. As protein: CASTDRENQPQHF.

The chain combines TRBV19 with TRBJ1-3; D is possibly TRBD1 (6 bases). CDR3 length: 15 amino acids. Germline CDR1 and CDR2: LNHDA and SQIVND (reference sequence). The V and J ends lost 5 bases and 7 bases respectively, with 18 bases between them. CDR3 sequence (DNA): TGTGCCAGTAGTCGTGGACAGTCGGTTTCGAACACCATATATTTT. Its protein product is CASSRGQSVSNTIYF.

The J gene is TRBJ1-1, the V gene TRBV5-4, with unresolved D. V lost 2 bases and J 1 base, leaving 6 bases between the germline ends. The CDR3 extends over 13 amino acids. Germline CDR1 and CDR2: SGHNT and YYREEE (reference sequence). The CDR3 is CASSFRGNTEAFF. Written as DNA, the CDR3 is TGTGCCAGCAGCTTTCGCGGGAACACTGAAGCTTTCTTT.

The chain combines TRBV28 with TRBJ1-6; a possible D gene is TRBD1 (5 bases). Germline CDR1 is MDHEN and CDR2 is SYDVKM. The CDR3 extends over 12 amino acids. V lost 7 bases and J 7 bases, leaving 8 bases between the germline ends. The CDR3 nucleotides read TGTGCCAGCATTAGGGGCAATTCACCCCTCCACTTT. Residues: CASIRGNSPLHF.

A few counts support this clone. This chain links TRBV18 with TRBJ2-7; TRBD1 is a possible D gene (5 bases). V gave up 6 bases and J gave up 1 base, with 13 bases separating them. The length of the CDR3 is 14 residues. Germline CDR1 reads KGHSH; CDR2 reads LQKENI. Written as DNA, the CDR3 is TGTGCCAGCTCCTTGACAGACTCTTCCTACGAGCAGTACTTC. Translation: CASSLTDSSYEQYF.

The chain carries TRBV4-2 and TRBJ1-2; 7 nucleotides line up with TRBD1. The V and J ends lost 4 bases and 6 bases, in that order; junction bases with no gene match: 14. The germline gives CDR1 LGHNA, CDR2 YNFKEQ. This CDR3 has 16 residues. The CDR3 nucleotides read TGTGCCAGCAGCCCATCTCACCTAGGGGGCGCGGATGGCTACACCTTC. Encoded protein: CASSPSHLGGADGYTF.

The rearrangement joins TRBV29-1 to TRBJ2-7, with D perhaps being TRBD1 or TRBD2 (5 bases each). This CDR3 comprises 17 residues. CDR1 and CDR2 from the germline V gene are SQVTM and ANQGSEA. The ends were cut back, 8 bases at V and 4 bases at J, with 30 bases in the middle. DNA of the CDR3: TGCAGCCCAATGAGTCTCCCGGGGCCCTACGGCAGATACGAGCAGTACTTC. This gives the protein CSPMSLPGPYGRYEQYF.

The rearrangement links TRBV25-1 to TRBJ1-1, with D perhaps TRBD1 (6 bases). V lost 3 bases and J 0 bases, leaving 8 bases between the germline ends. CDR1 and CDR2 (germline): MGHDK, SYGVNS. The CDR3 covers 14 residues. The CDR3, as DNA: TGTGCCAGCAGTGAGCGGACAGTGAACACTGAAGCTTTCTTT. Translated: CASSERTVNTEAFF.

CDR3 bases: TGTGCCAGCAGCGTAGCACTACTAATTTCGGTCGAGACTAGGGCACAAGAGACCCAGTACTTC. This translates into CASSVALLISVETRAQETQYF. The chain recombines TRBV9 with TRBJ2-5; possibly TRBD2 for D (6 bases). Germline V gene lookup returns CDR1 SGDLS and CDR2 YYNGEE. The V end was cut by 0 bases, the J end by 2 bases, with 29 bases between. The CDR3 sequence is 21 residues long.

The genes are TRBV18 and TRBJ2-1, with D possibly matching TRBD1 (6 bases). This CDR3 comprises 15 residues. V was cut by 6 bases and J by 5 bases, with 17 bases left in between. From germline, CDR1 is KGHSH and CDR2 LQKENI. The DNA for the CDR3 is TGTGCCAGCTCCCTTGAGCAGGGGACCCACAATGAGCAGTTCTTC. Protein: CASSLEQGTHNEQFF. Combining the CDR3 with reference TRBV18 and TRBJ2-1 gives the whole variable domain NAGVMQNPRHLVRRRGQEARLRCSPMKGHSHVYWYRQLPEEGLKFMVYLQKENIIDESGMPKERFSAEFPKEGPSILRIQQVVRGDSAAYFCASSLEQGTHNEQFFGPGTRLTVL.

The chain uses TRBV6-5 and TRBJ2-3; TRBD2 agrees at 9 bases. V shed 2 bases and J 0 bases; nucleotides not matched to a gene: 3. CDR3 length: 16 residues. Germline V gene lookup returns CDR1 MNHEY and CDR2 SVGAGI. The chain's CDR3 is CASSYKAGGSTDTQYF. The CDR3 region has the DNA TGTGCCAGCAGTTACAAGGCGGGGGGGAGCACAGATACGCAGTATTTT.

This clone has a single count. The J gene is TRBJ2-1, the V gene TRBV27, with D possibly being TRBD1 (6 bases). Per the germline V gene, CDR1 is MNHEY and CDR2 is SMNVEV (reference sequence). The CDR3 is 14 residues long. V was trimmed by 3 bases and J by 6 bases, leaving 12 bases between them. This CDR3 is CASSLRDTFNEQFF. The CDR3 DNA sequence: TGTGCCAGCAGTTTGAGGGACACCTTCAATGAGCAGTTCTTC.

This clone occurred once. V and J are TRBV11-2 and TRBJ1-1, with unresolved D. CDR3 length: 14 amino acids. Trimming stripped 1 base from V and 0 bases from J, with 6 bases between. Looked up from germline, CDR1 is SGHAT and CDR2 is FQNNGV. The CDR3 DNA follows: TGTGCCAGCAGCTTAGTGGGTATGAACACTGAAGCTTTCTTT. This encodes CASSLVGMNTEAFF.

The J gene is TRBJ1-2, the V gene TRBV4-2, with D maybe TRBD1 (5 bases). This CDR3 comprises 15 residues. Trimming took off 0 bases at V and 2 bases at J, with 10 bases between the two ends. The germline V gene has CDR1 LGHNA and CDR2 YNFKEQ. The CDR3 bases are TGTGCCAGCAGCCAAGATAGGGGAATCAACTATGGCTACACCTTC. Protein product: CASSQDRGINYGYTF.

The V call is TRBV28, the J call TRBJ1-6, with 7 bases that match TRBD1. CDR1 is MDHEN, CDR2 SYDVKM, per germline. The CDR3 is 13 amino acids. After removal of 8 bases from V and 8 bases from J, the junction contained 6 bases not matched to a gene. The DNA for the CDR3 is TGTGCCAGCCTGGACAGGCCTTATTCACCCCTCCACTTT. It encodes CASLDRPYSPLHF.